One T cell receptor beta chain is described in this entry. These data come from a study of blood T cell repertoires in COVID-19. CDR3 size: 15 residues. V lost 2 bases, J lost 2 bases, and 11 bases lay in between. From germline, CDR1 is SGDLS and CDR2 YYNGEE. Using immunoSEQ multiplex PCR, the repertoire was profiled, and TCRdb retains in-frame clones only, with some absent. The sample contains under 450,000 clones, approximately 91% of which appear only once. The V call is TRBV9, the J call TRBJ2-1; perhaps TRBD2 as D (6 bases). The origin of this receptor is a woman in her forties who had been exposed to COVID-19. Sequencing input: PBMCs or T cells enriched from blood (not recorded which). The CDR3 DNA sequence: TGTGCCAGCAGCGTTAGCCTAGCGACCTACAATGAGCAGTTCTTC. Protein product: CASSVSLATYNEQFF.